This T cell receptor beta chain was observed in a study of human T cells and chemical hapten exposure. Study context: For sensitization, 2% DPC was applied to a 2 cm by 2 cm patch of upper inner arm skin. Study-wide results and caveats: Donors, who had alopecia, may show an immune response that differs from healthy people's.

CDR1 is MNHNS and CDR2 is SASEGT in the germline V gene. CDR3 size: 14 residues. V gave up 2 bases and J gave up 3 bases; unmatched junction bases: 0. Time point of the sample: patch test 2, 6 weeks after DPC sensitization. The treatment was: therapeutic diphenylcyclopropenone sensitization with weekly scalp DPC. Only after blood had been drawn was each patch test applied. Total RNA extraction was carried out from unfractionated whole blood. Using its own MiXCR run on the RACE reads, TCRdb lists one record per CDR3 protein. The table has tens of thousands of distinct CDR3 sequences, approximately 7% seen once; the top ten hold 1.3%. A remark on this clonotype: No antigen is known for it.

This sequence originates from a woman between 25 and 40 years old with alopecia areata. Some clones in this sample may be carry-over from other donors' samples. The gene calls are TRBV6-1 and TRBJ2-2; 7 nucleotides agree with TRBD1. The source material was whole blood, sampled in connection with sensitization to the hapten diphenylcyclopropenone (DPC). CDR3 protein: CASSEQGDTGELFF. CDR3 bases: TGTGCCAGCAGTGAACAGGGGGACACCGGGGAGCTGTTTTTT.